This TCR beta chain was recorded in a study of T cells in Graves' hyperthyroidism and ophthalmopathy. The V gene's germline CDR1 is DFQATT and CDR2 SNEGSKA (reference sequence). The CDR3 extends over 13 amino acids. The V end lost 2 bases, the J end lost 4 bases, and 11 bases lay between the germline ends. The TCR beta CDR3 regions underwent amplification using RNA transcripts as the source. A first-round RT-PCR of the TCR CDR3 used the HTBI primer set. TCRdb ran MiXCR on the multiplex PCR reads and lists one entry per CDR3 protein. The repertoire holds roughly 740,000 distinct CDR3 sequences, about 17% seen once, with under 8.5% in the top ten.

The sample was blood. The TCR comes from a man between 18 and 35 years old with Graves' hyperthyroidism. This chain joins TRBV20-1 and TRBJ1-1; a weak D match, TRBD1 (5 bases). The CDR3: CSARSGARTEAFF. Here the CDR3 DNA reads TGCAGTGCTAGAAGCGGGGCACGCACTGAAGCTTTCTTT.